The 25 T cell receptor beta chains in this list originate from one sample, sequenced in a study of blood T cells in healthy people across ages. Together with a sample-barcoded 5' primer, a J-beta primer mix was included in a second PCR lasting about 7 to 12 cycles. TCRdb itself ran the 5' RACE reads through MiXCR, one entry per CDR3 protein. This table has 700,000 to 950,000 distinct CDR3 sequences, roughly 64% appearing once. The source material was blood. The receptors were gathered from a young man in good health.

This clonotype was counted many times. The chain has TRBV4-2 and TRBJ2-7; unclear D gene. CDR1 is LGHNA, CDR2 YNFKEQ, per germline. The CDR3 sequence is 12 residues long. V dropped 0 bases and J dropped 5 bases, with 5 bases sitting between them. The CDR3 loop reads CASSQEGNEQYF. The DNA for the CDR3 is TGTGCCAGCAGCCAAGAAGGAAACGAGCAGTACTTC.

V gene TRBV18 combines with J gene TRBJ2-3; D is unresolved. V was shortened by 3 bases and J by 14 bases, with 12 bases between the two germline ends. Germline lookup yields CDR1 KGHSH and CDR2 LQKENI. The CDR3 runs to 11 residues. The CDR3 coding sequence is TGTGCCAGCTCACCTTTTGGAGACCTGTATTTT. This codes for CASSPFGDLYF.

A few counts support this clonotype. This chain links TRBV29-1 with TRBJ1-1; D is undetermined. This CDR3 contains 11 residues. Per germline, CDR1 SQVTM and CDR2 ANQGSEA. The germline V and J ends were trimmed by 6 bases and 1 base, with 6 bases remaining between them. CDR3 protein: CSVPENTEAFF. The CDR3 DNA follows: TGCAGCGTACCGGAGAACACTGAAGCTTTCTTT.

The chain links TRBV12-3 or TRBV12-4 to TRBJ2-3; a possible D gene is TRBD1 (5 bases). Trimming stripped 7 bases from V and 5 bases from J, with 25 bases between. The CDR3 is 17 residues long. The CDR3 DNA follows: TGTGCCAGCACCCTTTTTGATGTAGACAGAGCAGTAGATACGCAGTATTTT. Translated: CASTLFDVDRAVDTQYF.

This clonotype was picked up one time. A junction boundary mismatches the germline segment, possibly from a read error. The J gene is TRBJ2-1, the V gene TRBV6-1; D unclear. The CDR3 is made up of 13 amino acids. Germline assignment: CDR1 MNHNS and CDR2 SASEGT. Here the CDR3 DNA reads TGTGCCAGCAGTGAAGGGCATTACAATAAGCAGTTCTTC. Its protein product is CASSEGHYNKQFF.

The CDR3 bases are TGTGCCAGCTCACCACGAAAGACTAGCACAGATACGCAGTATTTT. Amino acid sequence: CASSPRKTSTDTQYF. The chain employs TRBV18 and TRBJ2-3; D is unresolved. The V end was cut by 1 base, the J end by 0 bases, with 8 bases between. CDR3 length: 15 residues. Germline V gene sequence: CDR1 KGHSH, CDR2 LQKENI.

This chain joins TRBV20-1 and TRBJ1-6, with no clear D. V was trimmed by 0 bases and J by 7 bases, leaving 7 bases between them. Per germline, CDR1 DFQATT and CDR2 SNEGSKA (reference sequence). This CDR3 has 13 residues. The CDR3 here is CSAREVANSPLHF. CDR3 bases: TGCAGTGCTAGAGAAGTCGCGAATTCACCCCTCCACTTT.

The sample holds many counts of this clonotype. This chain uses TRBV7-2 with TRBJ2-7, with D possibly being TRBD2 (6 bases). The CDR3 has 16 amino acids. V was shortened by 3 bases and J by 7 bases, with 22 bases between the two germline ends. Germline V gene lookup returns CDR1 SGHTA and CDR2 FQGNSA. The CDR3 protein is CASSFFEVGGIHEQYF. The DNA of the CDR3 is TGTGCCAGCAGCTTTTTTGAGGTTGGGGGGATACATGAGCAGTACTTC.

V and J are TRBV11-3 and TRBJ2-1, with D tentatively TRBD1 (5 bases). The CDR3 is made up of 15 amino acids. V was clipped by 4 bases and J by 6 bases, with 16 bases between them. Germline assignment: CDR1 SGHNT and CDR2 YENEEA. This CDR3 reads CASSCRKGFCNEQFF. The CDR3 region has the DNA TGTGCCAGCAGCTGCCGGAAGGGGTTCTGCAATGAGCAGTTCTTC.

This clonotype was seen a handful of times. The chain couples TRBV20-1 to TRBJ2-7; no clear D. Between the trimmed V and J ends, which lost 4 bases and 0 bases, there was a span of 13 bases. This CDR3 is 14 amino acids long. The germline CDR1 and CDR2 sequences are DFQATT and SNEGSKA (reference sequence). The CDR3 loop is CSATKFGSSYEQYF. In DNA form, the CDR3 reads TGCAGTGCTACTAAGTTCGGCTCCTCCTACGAGCAGTACTTC.

The rearrangement links TRBV6-1 to TRBJ2-3, with TRBD2 matching over 7 bases. The V gene end was trimmed by 4 bases and the J gene end by 6 bases; junction bases not matched to a gene: 16. The CDR3 spans 17 residues. CDR1 is MNHNS, CDR2 SASEGT, per germline. As DNA, the CDR3 is TGTGCCAGCAGTGTCAAGGTGGGGCTAGCGGCCGGGGATACGCAGTATTTT. It specifies CASSVKVGLAAGDTQYF.

This chain links TRBV4-3 with TRBJ2-5; D gene unclear. The length of the CDR3 is 15 residues. Trimming shortened V by 2 bases and J by 1 base, and 11 bases separated the two germline ends. Germline CDR1 reads LGHNA; CDR2 reads YSLEER. The DNA of the CDR3 is TGCGCCAGCAGCCAAAGACGGAACATCCAAGAGACCCAGTACTTC. Translation gives CASSQRRNIQETQYF.

This clonotype was recorded a few times. The chain carries TRBV20-1 and TRBJ2-1, with D perhaps given as TRBD1 or TRBD2 (7 bases each). CDR3 length equals 15 residues. Trimming removed 3 bases at V and 7 bases at J, with 19 bases between. Germline V lookup: CDR1 DFQATT, CDR2 SNEGSKA (reference sequence). This chain's CDR3 is CSASFQGGHRNEQFF. The CDR3, as DNA: TGCAGTGCTAGTTTCCAGGGGGGGCATAGGAATGAGCAGTTCTTC.

The chain uses TRBV4-2 and TRBJ2-1; no reliable D call. The germline CDR1 and CDR2 sequences are LGHNA and YNFKEQ. CDR3 length: 15 amino acids. Trimming removed 0 bases at V and 8 bases at J, with 14 bases between. The CDR3 DNA reads as TGTGCCAGCAGCCAAGATCCCGGTCTGGCGGATGAGCAGTTCTTC. It specifies CASSQDPGLADEQFF.

The chain has TRBV6-2 or TRBV6-3 and TRBJ2-1, with a tentative D call TRBD2 (6 bases). Germline loops: CDR1 MNHEY, CDR2 SVGEGT. CDR3 length equals 13 residues. Trimming left V 6 bases short and J 8 bases short, with 14 bases between. In DNA form, the CDR3 reads TGTGCCAGCAGCCTGGGACTCCCCGATGAGCAGTTCTTC. Translated, it gives CASSLGLPDEQFF.

The V call is TRBV20-1, the J call TRBJ2-1; D unresolved. In germline, CDR1 is DFQATT, CDR2 SNEGSKA (reference sequence). Trimming removed 6 bases from V and 0 bases from J, with 12 bases in between. The CDR3 spans 14 residues. In DNA, the CDR3 is TGCAGTGCCATCGGACGGAGCTCCTACAATGAGCAGTTCTTC. The encoded protein is CSAIGRSSYNEQFF.

This rearrangement joins TRBV9 to TRBJ2-7; D assignment may be TRBD1 or TRBD2 (5 bases each). The V gene lost 1 base and the J gene lost 3 bases, with 8 bases spanning the gap. This CDR3 contains 13 residues. CDR1 and CDR2 from the germline V gene are SGDLS and YYNGEE. The CDR3 DNA is TGTGCCAGCAGCGTACGGGACGGCTACGAGCAGTACTTC. Translating gives CASSVRDGYEQYF.

This clonotype was observed once. The chain carries TRBV7-9 and TRBJ2-1; unclear D gene. The CDR3 contains 14 residues. Trimming removed 1 base from V and 8 bases from J, with 12 bases in between. The germline V gene has CDR1 SEHNR and CDR2 FQNEAQ (reference sequence). CDR3 DNA: TGTGCCAGCAGCTTAGAATGGAGTTTTGATGAGCAGTTCTTC. As protein: CASSLEWSFDEQFF.

The rearrangement links TRBV10-3 to TRBJ1-5; D is uncertain. Trimming took off 2 bases at V and 0 bases at J, with 8 bases between the two ends. The CDR3 runs to 15 residues. Germline CDR1 and CDR2: ENHRY and SYGVKD. The CDR3 sequence: CAISENHYSNQPQHF. The CDR3 DNA reads as TGTGCCATCAGTGAGAACCATTATAGCAATCAGCCCCAGCATTTT.

This clonotype was found a few times. The chain has TRBV4-3 and TRBJ2-1, with D perhaps matching TRBD1 (5 bases). The germline V and J ends were trimmed by 0 bases and 7 bases, with 16 bases remaining between them. The CDR3 totals 16 residues. Per the germline V gene, CDR1 is LGHNA and CDR2 is YSLEER. The CDR3 is CASSQEGGATANEQFF. DNA for the CDR3: TGCGCCAGCAGCCAAGAAGGTGGGGCTACCGCTAATGAGCAGTTCTTC.

V is TRBV9 and J is TRBJ1-2; 11 bases are shared with TRBD1. The CDR3 runs 17 residues. CDR1 and CDR2 from the germline V gene are SGDLS and YYNGEE. J gave up 6 bases and V 4 bases, and 14 bases lay outside the gene matches. CDR3 amino acids: CASSLSSGQGAYNGYTF. CDR3 nucleotides: TGTGCCAGCAGCCTAAGTTCTGGACAGGGGGCGTATAATGGCTACACCTTC.

This clonotype was seen once. This chain connects TRBV28 to TRBJ1-6; D gene ambiguous. Germline V gene sequence: CDR1 MDHEN, CDR2 SYDVKM. The CDR3 is made up of 15 amino acids. V was cut by 2 bases and J by 11 bases, with 16 bases left in between. The CDR3 loop is CASSLVSNDGPPLHF. The CDR3 region has the DNA TGTGCCAGCAGTTTAGTCAGTAACGACGGCCCACCCCTCCACTTT.

In DNA, the CDR3 is TGTGCCAGCTCACCACCCTCAGAGAACACTGAAGCTTTCTTT. This translates into CASSPPSENTEAFF. The chain is built from TRBV18 and TRBJ1-1; the D is unclear. The CDR3 has 14 amino acids. Per germline, CDR1 KGHSH and CDR2 LQKENI. V lost 0 bases, J lost 1 base, and 6 bases lay in between.

In its sample, this clonotype was seen once. The chain uses TRBV27 and TRBJ1-4, with D uncertain. Germline values: CDR1 MNHEY, CDR2 SMNVEV (reference sequence). V was clipped by 5 bases and J by 0 bases, with 10 bases between them. The CDR3 covers 15 residues. DNA for the CDR3: TGTGCCAGCAGTCCGACGGCTGCAACTAATGAAAAACTGTTTTTT. Translated, it gives CASSPTAATNEKLFF.

This clonotype was picked up a small number of times. The chain couples TRBV11-2 to TRBJ2-7, with 7 positions matching TRBD1. The CDR3 runs to 17 residues. Germline V gives CDR1 SGHAT, CDR2 FQNNGV. J gave up 1 base and V 5 bases, and 14 bases lay outside the gene matches. CDR3 sequence reads: CASSGPDGQGVSYEQYF. DNA of the CDR3: TGTGCCAGCAGCGGACCCGACGGCCAGGGGGTTTCCTACGAGCAGTACTTC. The whole variable domain, remainder taken from reference TRBV11-2 and TRBJ2-7, is EAGVAQSPRYKIIEKRQSVAFWCNPISGHATLYWYQQILGQGPKLLIQFQNNGVVDDSQLPKDRFSAERLKGVDSTLKIQPAKLEDSAVYLCASSGPDGQGVSYEQYFGPGTRLTVT.